The entry below gives a single TCR beta chain sequence along with its context. At one end, the junction sequence differs from germline, possibly due to a read error. The CDR3 contains 12 residues. The germline CDR1 and CDR2 sequences are SEHNR and FQNEAQ (reference sequence). The sample belongs to a study of cytomegalovirus exposure and HLA in healthy donors. Primers for the PCR totalled 60 Vbeta and 13 Jbeta. TCRdb keeps only in-frame clones here, not all; method: immunoSEQ multiplex PCR. There are about 85,000 clones in the sample; about 80% occur only once, and approximately 31% lies in the top ten.

Material: PBMCs. This TCR was sampled from a man aged 50-60 years in good health and CMV-seropositive. V and J are TRBV7-9 and TRBJ1-2; D call uncertain. CDR3 in amino acids: CSSSFTVRGYTF. The CDR3 nucleotides read TGTTCCAGCAGCTTTACAGTTAGGGGCTACACCTTC. Together with reference TRBV7-9 and TRBJ1-2, the CDR3 gives the full variable domain: DTGVSQNPRHKITKRGQNVTFRCDPISEHNRLYWYRQTLGQGPEFLTYFQNEAQLEKSRLLSDRFSAERPKGSFSTLEIQRTEQGDSAMYLCSSSFTVRGYTFGSGTRLTVV.